Sequencing of this TCR beta chain was carried out in a study of cytomegalovirus exposure and HLA in healthy donors (dated by TCRdb to 2015 to 2018). A note on the overall study: An earlier analysis of several hundred of the donors reported more than 250 Gb of sequence data and 100 million to 140 million unique TCR beta sequences from 150 million to 200 million T cells. An early release covering approximately 600 HLA-typed donors comprised about 300 gigabases of sequencing data and 65 million to 100 million unique TCR sequences. Of the roughly 410 genotyped donors, roughly 80% were placed in the genetic ancestry cluster associated with self-reported Caucasian donors. The study was designed to test whether signatures of past pathogen exposure could be identified by cataloging public T cell receptors. The study profiled the T cell repertoires of more than 500 subjects by immunosequencing and related them to cytomegalovirus serostatus. Along with the roughly 670-subject first cohort, a separate validation cohort of over a hundred different subjects was used. The study combined high-throughput TCR immunosequencing, statistical association of individual TCRs with disease status, and machine learning to predict cytomegalovirus infection status. A later analysis re-examined previously published TCR beta repertoires from 610 or so donors and added high-resolution HLA genotyping to investigate patterns of TCR occurrence. The later analysis used no new phenotypic data to find candidate immune exposures, relying instead on TCR beta sequences and their occurrence across donors. To decide whether each TCR beta V gene segment behaved as functional or pseudogenic, an earlier analysis of approximately 620 of the donors relied on high-throughput TCR beta sequencing. Donor age, sex, ethnicity and CMV serostatus were collected together with the repertoire data. A later genetic analysis took genome-wide SNP genotypes for about 65% of the 666 donors and used that subset as a discovery cohort. All discovery cohort repertoires had been generated on a single sequencing platform. HLA typing included class I and class II loci at four-digit resolution. The number of donors typed differed by locus, with roughly 620-640 for A, B, C, DRB1 and DQB1, around 500 for DQA1, over 600 for DPA1, and 400 to 490 for DPB1. A few DR-DQ haplotypes were treated as single units for association and clustering because of strong linkage in the cohort. Among some 400 genotyped donors of the cohort, an average of around 220,000 unique TCR beta nucleotide sequences was sequenced per donor, of which about 19% were non-productive.

Study-wide conclusions, independent of this receptor: Because counts were too low, about 18 rarely observed V segments, including chromosome 9 orphons, were excluded from the earlier analysis of around 640 of the donors. Correlated functional status among segregating V segments might reflect linkage disequilibrium, but an unknown experimental factor could not be ruled out. In vitro tests confirmed that three of the cytomegalovirus-associated TCR beta chains recognize cytomegalovirus antigens. Compared with the 666-donor mean, donors in an Asian-associated ancestry cluster had fewer N-insertions in productive TCRs, according to a later genetic analysis. Because the 87-base-pair reads could not distinguish some IMGT-functional V segments, including TRBV6-2 and TRBV6-3, those segments were excluded. In this cohort, only TCR beta chains were sequenced, and detectable features were limited by the absence of alpha or paired-chain data. A later genetic analysis associated a missense DCLRE1C variant with V-gene and J-gene trimming of TCR beta chains, and an independent cohort replicated the association. While some public TCRs were present in many individuals, most TCR sequences turned up only very rarely across donors. Most CMV-associated TCR beta chains appeared to be HLA-restricted in a later analysis, and the HLA associations seemed to be driven largely by CMV exposure. In both the original and validation cohorts, the classifier was reported to diagnose cytomegalovirus status with high specificity and sensitivity. In a later analysis, more than 15,000 TCR beta sequences were associated with specific HLA alleles at a false discovery rate of 0.05. Compared with equally common non-associated chains, HLA-associated TCR beta chains in a later analysis were more clonally expanded and had lower generation probabilities. The authors suggested that the approach could potentially be extended to other disease states and immunological phenotypes. The study gave a list of about 170 TCR beta chains associated with cytomegalovirus. In a later analysis, the rate of TCR association differed among HLA loci, with DRB1 alleles having the most associated TCRs and HLA-C alleles having the fewest. According to a later analysis, parvovirus B19, influenza, CMV and Epstein-Barr virus appeared linked to several top co-occurrence clusters. The only immune exposure information available for the cohort was CMV serostatus. The presence/absence analyses assumed that sequencing depth was roughly uniform across donors, and that assumption may not be true. When HLA alleles, especially DR and DQ, strongly co-occurred, TCR associations were difficult to assign to individual alleles. In an earlier analysis of under 600 of the donors, most TCR beta V segments were observed in productive rearrangements about 87% or about 30% of the time, broadly matching IMGT annotations. A further reported finding was that TCR beta sequences accurately predicted the HLA-A and HLA-B alleles for most subjects in the first cohort. Because HLA typing was unavailable for some donors at each locus, only the typed subset was used in association tests. A cluster of highly shared sequence variants was judged likely to be a technical artifact of the sequencing pipeline.

This clone was detected only a few times. Its antigen is unknown. No base-level quality is on record; no much larger clone is a single base apart. Trimming removed 1 base from V and 6 bases from J; the gene matches leave 6 bases unexplained. The CDR3 sequence holds 15 residues, the cysteine and phenylalanine included. CDR3 DNA is the only sequence kept; it has 45 bases, read in frame from the first base. According to the germline V gene, CDR1 reads SGHAT and CDR2 reads FQNNGV. Receptor libraries were prepared by the immunoSEQ multiplex PCR assay. A mixture of 60 forward primers for TCR Vbeta segments and 13 reverse primers for TCR Jbeta segments was used in the multiplex PCR. A multiplex PCR assay on genomic DNA amplified the CDR3 region of rearranged TCR beta genes. On the Illumina HiSeq System, the amplified TCR beta libraries were sequenced as 87-base-pair reads. As for how the authors treated the data: A later analysis counted tens of millions of unique TCR beta chains across the 550 to 750 repertoires, and around 9.9 million of these chains were shared by at least two donors. Raw reads were error-corrected and collapsed into unique sequences with a nearest-neighbor algorithm that merged closely related sequences to remove PCR and sequencing errors. To assign V, D and J gene segments, CDR3 sequences were aligned to IMGT reference sequences. For a sequence to be retained, a match of at least six nucleotides to both a V gene segment and a J gene segment was required. Rearrangements were classified as productive when the CDR3 lacked stop codons and remained in frame with V and J, and all other rearrangements were classified as non-productive. CDR3 was defined according to IMGT convention as the region running from the second conserved V-encoded cysteine to the conserved J-encoded phenylalanine. In an earlier analysis of around 640 of the donors, sequences lacking an unambiguous match to a single V gene segment were excluded. An earlier analysis of several hundred of the donors called V segments functional above 56.7% productive rearrangements and segregating when the between-donor standard deviation exceeded 5%. A statistical classification framework was built for diagnosing cytomegalovirus status from the catalog of TCR beta chain sequences. A later analysis assigned V and J genes by comparing TCR nucleotide sequences with IMGT/GENE-DB human TR gene sequences. A later analysis assigned CDR3 sequences and most-parsimonious VDJ recombination scenarios with the TCRdist pipeline. In a later analysis, every TCR beta chain was defined by the combination of its CDR3 amino acid sequence and its V-gene family, and reads without a unique V-gene family were dropped. A later analysis removed 592 highly shared, low-generation-probability nucleotide sequences to deal with suspected cross-contamination and a sequencing artifact. In a later analysis, a clonal expansion index for each public chain was calculated from normalized within-repertoire ranks of inferred template counts. Generation probabilities in a later analysis came from a VDJ recombination model fitted to out-of-frame rearrangements, and those results were checked against IGoR. In a later analysis, hypergeometric tests were used to score TCR-TCR, TCR-HLA and TCR-CMV co-occurrence, with a repertoire-size bias correction applied to TCR pairs. A later analysis estimated false discovery rates by permuting HLA or CMV assignments 20 times. A later analysis grouped co-occurring TCRs with DBSCAN, adding TCRdist sequence similarity when clustering within HLA-allele-positive subsets. Repertoires with fewer than 30,000 or more than 120,000 public chains were left out of co-occurrence clustering, as were five repertoires with anomalous nucleotide sharing. TCRdb holds this immuneACCESS table with in-frame rearrangements only. Some clones are missing; in checked studies, unresolved V genes explain under half, and the rest has no known cause. Clone size and V and J calls were adopted from that table, with D and trimming inferred from the DNA. In this sample the table shows 90,000 to 120,000 clones, roughly 80% of which occur a single time. The ten largest clones add up to roughly 13% of the sample.

The cohort consisted of hundreds of healthy bone marrow donors. At the time of sampling, all cohort members were nominally healthy, though unrecorded immune exposures were likely present. The donor tested CMV seropositive and was one of the 289 seropositive cohort members. Every donor gave a peripheral blood sample, and the peripheral blood mononuclear cells from that sample were used for TCR beta sequencing. The Qiagen DNeasy Blood Extraction Kit was used to extract genomic DNA from the blood cell samples. The chain links TRBV11-2 with TRBJ2-7, and TRBD1 matches 10 of the central bases. The sequencing input was PBMCs. The clonotype comes from a male donor in good health and CMV-seropositive. The DNA sequence reads TGTGCCAGCAGCTTAGTGCCGGACAGGGGGGGCGAGCAGTACTTC. This sequence encodes CASSLVPDRGGEQYF.